This T cell receptor beta chain was documented in a study of T-cell memory formation after mild COVID-19. Turning to the study itself: For the most part, TCR clusters were specific to one donor.

Using constant-segment primers, 5'RACE produced TCR alpha and TCR beta cDNA libraries carrying sample barcodes and UMIs. TCRdb ran MiXCR on the 5' RACE reads and lists one entry per CDR3 protein. The sample contains about 180,000 distinct CDR3 sequences, 16% of which appear only once. As to this clonotype: Its matching antigen is unknown. Sequence at one end of the junction differs from germline and may be a read error.

Study-wide points: CD4+ contracting clones were found mainly in CM and EM, and CD8+ ones in EMRA.

CDR3 size: 10 residues. Per the germline V gene, CDR1 is MGHDK and CDR2 is SYGVNS. Sequenced material: PBMCs or a T cell subset sorted from them (not recorded which). The receptor comes from an adult woman who had mild COVID-19 (a few samples of this study predate the infection). Cell type and time point are not known. This chain joins TRBV25-1 and TRBJ2-7; D is undetermined. This CDR3 reads CASSDTELIF. In DNA form, the CDR3 reads TGTGCCAGCAGTGATACAGAACTGATCTTC.